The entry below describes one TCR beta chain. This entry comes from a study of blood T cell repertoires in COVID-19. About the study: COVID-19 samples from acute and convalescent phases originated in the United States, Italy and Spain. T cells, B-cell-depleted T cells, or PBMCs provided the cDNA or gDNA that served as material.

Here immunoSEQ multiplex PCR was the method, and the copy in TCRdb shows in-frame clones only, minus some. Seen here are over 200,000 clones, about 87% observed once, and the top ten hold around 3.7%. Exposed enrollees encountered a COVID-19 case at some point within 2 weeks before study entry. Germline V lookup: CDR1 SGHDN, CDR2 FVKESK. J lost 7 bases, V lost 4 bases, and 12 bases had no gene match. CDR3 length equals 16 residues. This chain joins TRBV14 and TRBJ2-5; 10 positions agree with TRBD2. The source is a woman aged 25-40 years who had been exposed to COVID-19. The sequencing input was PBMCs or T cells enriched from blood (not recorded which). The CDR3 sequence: CASSLAPGLAEGTQYF. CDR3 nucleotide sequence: TGTGCCAGCAGCCTTGCACCTGGACTAGCGGAAGGGACCCAGTACTTC.